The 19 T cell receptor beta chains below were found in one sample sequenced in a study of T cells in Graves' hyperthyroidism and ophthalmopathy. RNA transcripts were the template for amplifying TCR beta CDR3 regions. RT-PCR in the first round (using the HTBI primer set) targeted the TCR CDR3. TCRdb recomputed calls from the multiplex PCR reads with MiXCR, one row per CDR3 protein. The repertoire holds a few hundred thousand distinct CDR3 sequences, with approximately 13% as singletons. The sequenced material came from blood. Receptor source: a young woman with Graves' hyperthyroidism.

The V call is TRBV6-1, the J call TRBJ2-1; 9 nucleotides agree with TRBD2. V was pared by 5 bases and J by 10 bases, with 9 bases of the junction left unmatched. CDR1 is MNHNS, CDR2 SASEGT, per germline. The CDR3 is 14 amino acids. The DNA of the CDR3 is TGTGCCAGCAGTTACGAGGCGGGAGGGCAAGAGCAGTTCTTC. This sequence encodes CASSYEAGGQEQFF.

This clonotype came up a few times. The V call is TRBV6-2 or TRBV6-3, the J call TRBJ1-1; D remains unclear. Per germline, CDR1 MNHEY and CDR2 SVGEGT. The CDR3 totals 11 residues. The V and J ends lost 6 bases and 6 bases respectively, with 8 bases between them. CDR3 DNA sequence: TGTGCCAGCAGCGAGGCCGCTGAAGCTTTCTTT. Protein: CASSEAAEAFF.

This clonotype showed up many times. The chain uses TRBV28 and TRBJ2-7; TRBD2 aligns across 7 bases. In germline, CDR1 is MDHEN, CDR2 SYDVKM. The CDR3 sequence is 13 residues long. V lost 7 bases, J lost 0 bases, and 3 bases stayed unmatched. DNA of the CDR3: TGTGCCAGCACTTCTAGCGGCTCCTACGAGCAGTACTTC. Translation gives CASTSSGSYEQYF.

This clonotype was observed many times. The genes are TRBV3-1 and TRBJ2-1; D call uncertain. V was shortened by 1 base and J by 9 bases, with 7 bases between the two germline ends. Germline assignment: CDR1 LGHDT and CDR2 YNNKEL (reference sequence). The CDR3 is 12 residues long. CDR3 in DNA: TGTGCCAGCAGCCAAGTAGGCATTGAGCAGTTCTTC. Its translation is CASSQVGIEQFF.

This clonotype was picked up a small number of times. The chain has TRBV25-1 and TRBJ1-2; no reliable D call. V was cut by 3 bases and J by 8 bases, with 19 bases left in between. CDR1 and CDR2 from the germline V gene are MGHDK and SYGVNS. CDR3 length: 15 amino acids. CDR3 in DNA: TGTGCCAGCAGTGACGATTCGGGGAGGCACGACGGCTACACCTTC. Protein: CASSDDSGRHDGYTF.

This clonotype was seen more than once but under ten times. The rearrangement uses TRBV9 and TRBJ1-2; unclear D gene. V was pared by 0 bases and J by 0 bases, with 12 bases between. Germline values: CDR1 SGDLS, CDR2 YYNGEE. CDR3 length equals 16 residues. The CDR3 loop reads CASSVGVTASNYGYTF. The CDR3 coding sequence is TGTGCCAGCAGCGTAGGGGTTACAGCTTCTAACTATGGCTACACCTTC. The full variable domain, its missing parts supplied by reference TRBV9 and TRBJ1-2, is DSGVTQTPKHLITATGQRVTLRCSPRSGDLSVYWYQQSLDQGLQFLIQYYNGEERAKGNILERFSAQQFPDLHSELNLSSLELGDSALYFCASSVGVTASNYGYTFGSGTRLTVV.

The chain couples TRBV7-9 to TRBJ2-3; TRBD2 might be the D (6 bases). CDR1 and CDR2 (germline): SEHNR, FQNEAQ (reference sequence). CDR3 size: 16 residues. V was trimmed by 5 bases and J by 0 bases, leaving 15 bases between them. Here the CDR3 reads CASSPSSVLSTDTQYF. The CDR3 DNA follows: TGTGCCAGCAGCCCCTCTAGCGTACTTAGCACAGATACGCAGTATTTT.

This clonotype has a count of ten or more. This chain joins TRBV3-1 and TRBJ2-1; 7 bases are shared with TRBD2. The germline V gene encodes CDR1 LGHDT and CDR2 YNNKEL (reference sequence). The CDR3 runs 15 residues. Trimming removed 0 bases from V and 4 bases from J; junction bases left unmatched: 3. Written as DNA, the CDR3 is TGTGCCAGCAGCCAAGATCTAGCGGAGTACAATGAGCAGTTCTTC. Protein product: CASSQDLAEYNEQFF.

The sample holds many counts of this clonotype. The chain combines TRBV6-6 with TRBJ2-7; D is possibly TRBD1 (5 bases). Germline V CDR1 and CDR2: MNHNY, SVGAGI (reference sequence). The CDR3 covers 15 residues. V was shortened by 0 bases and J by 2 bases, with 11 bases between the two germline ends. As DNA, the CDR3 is TGTGCCAGCAGTTACTCGTCAAGGGGTCCCTACGAGCAGTACTTC. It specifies CASSYSSRGPYEQYF.

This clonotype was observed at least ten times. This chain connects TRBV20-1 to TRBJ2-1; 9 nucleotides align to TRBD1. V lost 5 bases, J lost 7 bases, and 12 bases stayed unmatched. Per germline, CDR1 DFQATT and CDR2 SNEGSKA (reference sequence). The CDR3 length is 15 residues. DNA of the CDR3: TGCAGTGCTTATCCCGGGACAGGGTTGATTAATGAGCAGTTCTTC. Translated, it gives CSAYPGTGLINEQFF.

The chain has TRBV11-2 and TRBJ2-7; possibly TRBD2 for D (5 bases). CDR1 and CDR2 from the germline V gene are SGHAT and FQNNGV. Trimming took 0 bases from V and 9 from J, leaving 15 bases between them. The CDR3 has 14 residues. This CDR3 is CASSLDGGTSGQYF. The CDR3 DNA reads TGTGCCAGCAGCTTAGATGGAGGTACGTCCGGGCAGTACTTC.

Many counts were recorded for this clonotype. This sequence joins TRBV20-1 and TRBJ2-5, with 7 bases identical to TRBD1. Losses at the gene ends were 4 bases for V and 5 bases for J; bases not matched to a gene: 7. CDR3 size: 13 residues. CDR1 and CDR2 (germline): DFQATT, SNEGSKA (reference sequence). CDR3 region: CSANEGAPETQYF. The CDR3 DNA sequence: TGCAGTGCTAATGAGGGGGCGCCGGAGACCCAGTACTTC.

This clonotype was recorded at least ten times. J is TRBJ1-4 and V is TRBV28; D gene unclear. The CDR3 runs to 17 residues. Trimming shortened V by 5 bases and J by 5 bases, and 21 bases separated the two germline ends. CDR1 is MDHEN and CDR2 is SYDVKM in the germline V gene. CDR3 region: CASSPHGWGRPNEKLFF. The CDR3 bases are TGTGCCAGCAGTCCCCACGGTTGGGGTCGGCCAAATGAAAAACTGTTTTTT.

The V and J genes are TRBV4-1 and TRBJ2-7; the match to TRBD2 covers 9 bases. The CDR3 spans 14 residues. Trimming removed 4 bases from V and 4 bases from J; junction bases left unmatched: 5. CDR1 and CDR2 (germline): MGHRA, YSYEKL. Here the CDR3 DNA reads TGCGCCAGCAGCCGGAGCGGGAGGCTATACGAGCAGTACTTC. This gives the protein CASSRSGRLYEQYF.

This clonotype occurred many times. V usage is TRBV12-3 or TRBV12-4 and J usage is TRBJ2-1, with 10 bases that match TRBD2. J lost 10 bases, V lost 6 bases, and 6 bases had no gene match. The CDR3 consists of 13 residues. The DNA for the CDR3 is TGTGCCAGCAGAAGCGGGAGGGCCGGGGAGCAGTTCTTC. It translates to CASRSGRAGEQFF.

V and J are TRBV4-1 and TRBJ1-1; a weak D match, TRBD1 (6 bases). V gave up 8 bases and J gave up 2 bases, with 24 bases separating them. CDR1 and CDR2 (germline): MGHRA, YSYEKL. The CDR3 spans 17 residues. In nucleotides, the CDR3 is TGCGCCAGCGGAAGCGGGCGGGGGGCGGAACTTAACACTGAAGCTTTCTTT. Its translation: CASGSGRGAELNTEAFF.

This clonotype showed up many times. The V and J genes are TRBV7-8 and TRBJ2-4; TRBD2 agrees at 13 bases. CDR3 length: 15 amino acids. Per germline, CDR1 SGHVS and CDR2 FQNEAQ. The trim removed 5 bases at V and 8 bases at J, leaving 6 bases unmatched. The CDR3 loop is CASSRTSGSRDIQYF. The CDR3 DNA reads TGTGCCAGCAGCCGGACTAGCGGGAGTAGGGACATTCAGTACTTC. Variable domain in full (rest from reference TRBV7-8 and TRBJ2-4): GAGVSQSPRYKVAKRGQDVALRCDPISGHVSLFWYQQALGQGPEFLTYFQNEAQLDKSGLPSDRFFAERPEGSVSTLKIQRTQQEDSAVYLCASSRTSGSRDIQYFGAGTRLSVL.

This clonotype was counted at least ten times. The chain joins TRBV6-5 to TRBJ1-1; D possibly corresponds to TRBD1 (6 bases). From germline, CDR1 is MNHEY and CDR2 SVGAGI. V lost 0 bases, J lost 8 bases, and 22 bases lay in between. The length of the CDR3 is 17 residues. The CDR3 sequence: CASSYSGGAPAPPEAFF. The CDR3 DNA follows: TGTGCCAGCAGTTACTCAGGGGGGGCGCCCGCCCCCCCAGAAGCTTTCTTT.

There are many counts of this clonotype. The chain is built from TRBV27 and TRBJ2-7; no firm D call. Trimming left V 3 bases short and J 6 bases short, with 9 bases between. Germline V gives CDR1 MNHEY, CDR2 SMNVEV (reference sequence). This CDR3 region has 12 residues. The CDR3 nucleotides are TGTGCCAGCAGTTTCGTGGGCGCCGAGCAGTACTTC. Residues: CASSFVGAEQYF.